This record covers a single T cell receptor beta chain. As yet, its antigen is unknown. Method: immunoSEQ multiplex PCR; TCRdb's copy keeps in-frame clones and lacks some. The table has 90,000 to 150,000 clones, around 87% seen once; the top ten hold under 4.5%. The CDR3 extends over 16 amino acids. Germline assignment: CDR1 SGHNT and CDR2 YYREEE (reference sequence). V shed 0 bases and J shed 5 bases, with 17 bases lying between them. The source of the sample is a study of T cell responses to AZD1222 COVID-19 vaccine. About the research overall: Second-dose intervals of approximately 4 or approximately 12 weeks were pooled.

Regarding the study as a whole: Two AZD1222 doses significantly raised spike-specific TCR breadth and depth over controls.

This TCR was sampled from an adult in good health. Source: peripheral blood, taken on day 0 of AZD1222 vaccination. The V call is TRBV5-4, the J call TRBJ1-2; no firm D call. In nucleotides, the CDR3 is TGTGCCAGCAGCTTGGATCTCTTAGCGAGTCTGTATGGCTACACCTTC. It translates to CASSLDLLASLYGYTF.